This T cell receptor beta chain was captured in a study of T cell repertoires in cytomegalovirus infection. One entry per CDR3 protein, called by TCRdb with MiXCR from the reads. The table lists approximately 770,000 distinct CDR3 sequences, 25% to 35% of them singletons. The germline V and J ends were trimmed by 7 bases and 1 base, with 13 bases remaining between them. CDR3 length equals 14 residues. Turning to this clonotype: Its antigen is undetermined.

Sequenced here: cultured CD8+ T cells from PBMCs, sampled from culture after CMV antigen stimulation. This receptor was taken from a human donor in good health (CMV status not recorded). Some clones in this sample may be carry-over from other donors' samples. V and J are TRBV12-3 or TRBV12-4 and TRBJ2-5; no clear D. In DNA, the CDR3 is TGTGCCAGCACCCCAGGATGGGTCCAAGAGACCCAGTACTTC. Translating gives CASTPGWVQETQYF.